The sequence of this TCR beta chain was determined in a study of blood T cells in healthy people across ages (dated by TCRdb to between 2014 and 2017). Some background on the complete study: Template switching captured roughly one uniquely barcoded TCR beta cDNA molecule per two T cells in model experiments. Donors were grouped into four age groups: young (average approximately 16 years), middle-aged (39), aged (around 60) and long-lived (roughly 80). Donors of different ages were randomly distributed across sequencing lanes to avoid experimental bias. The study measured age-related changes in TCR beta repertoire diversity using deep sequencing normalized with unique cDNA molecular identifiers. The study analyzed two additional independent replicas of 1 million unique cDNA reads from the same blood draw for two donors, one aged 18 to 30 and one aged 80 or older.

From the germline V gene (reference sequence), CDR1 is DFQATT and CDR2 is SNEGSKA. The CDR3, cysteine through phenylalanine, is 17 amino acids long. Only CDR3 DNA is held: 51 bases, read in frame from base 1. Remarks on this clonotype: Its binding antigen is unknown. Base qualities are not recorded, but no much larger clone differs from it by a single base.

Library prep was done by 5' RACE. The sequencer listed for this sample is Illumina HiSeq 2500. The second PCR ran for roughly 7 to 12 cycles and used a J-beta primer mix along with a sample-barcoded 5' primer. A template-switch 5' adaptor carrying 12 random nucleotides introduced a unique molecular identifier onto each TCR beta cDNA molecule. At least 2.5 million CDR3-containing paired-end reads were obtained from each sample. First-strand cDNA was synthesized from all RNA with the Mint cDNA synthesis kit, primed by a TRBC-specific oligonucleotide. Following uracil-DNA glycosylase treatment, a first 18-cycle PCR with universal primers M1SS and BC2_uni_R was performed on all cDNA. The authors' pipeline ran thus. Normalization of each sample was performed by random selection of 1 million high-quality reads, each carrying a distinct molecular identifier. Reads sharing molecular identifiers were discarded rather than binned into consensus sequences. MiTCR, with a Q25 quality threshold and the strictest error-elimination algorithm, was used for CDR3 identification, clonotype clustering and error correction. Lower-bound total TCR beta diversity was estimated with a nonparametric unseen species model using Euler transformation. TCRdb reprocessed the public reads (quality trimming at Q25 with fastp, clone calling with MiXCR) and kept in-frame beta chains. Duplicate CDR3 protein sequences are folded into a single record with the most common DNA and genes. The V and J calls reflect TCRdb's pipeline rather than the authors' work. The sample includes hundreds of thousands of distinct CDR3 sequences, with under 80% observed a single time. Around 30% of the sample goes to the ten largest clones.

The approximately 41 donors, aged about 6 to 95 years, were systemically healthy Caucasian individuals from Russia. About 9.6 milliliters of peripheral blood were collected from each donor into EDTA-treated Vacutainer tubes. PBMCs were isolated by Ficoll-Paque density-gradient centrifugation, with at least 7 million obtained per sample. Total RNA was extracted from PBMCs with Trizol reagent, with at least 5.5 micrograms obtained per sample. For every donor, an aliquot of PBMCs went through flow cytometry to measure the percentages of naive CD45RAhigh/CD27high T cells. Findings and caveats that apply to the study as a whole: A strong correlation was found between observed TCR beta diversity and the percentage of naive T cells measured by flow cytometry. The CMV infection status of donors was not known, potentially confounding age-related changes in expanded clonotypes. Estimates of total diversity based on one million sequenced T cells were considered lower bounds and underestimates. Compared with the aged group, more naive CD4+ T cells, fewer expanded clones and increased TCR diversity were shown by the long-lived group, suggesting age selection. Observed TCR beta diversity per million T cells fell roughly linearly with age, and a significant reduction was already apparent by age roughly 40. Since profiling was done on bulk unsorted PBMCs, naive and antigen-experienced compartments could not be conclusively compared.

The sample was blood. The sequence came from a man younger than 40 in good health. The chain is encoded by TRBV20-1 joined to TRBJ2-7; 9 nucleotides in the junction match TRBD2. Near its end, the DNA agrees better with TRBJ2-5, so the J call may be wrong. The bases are TGCAGTGCTAGAGATCCGGCTAGCGGGGAACCCCAAGAGACCCAGTACTTC. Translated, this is CSARDPASGEPQETQYF.